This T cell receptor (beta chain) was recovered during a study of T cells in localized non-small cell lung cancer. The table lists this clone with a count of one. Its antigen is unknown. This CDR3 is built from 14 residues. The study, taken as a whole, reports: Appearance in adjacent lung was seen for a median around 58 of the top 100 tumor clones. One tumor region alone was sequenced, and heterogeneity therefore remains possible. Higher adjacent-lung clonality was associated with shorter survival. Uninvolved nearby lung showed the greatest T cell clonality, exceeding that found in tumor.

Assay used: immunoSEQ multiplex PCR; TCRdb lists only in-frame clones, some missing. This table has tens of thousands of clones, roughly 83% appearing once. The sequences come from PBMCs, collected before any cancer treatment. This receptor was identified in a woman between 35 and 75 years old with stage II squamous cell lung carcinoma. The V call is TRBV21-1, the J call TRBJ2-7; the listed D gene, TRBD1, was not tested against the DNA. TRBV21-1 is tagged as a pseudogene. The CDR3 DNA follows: TGTGCCAGCACCTGGGACAGGGAGACATACGAGCAGTACTTC. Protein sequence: CASTWDRETYEQYF.